This passage covers 8 T cell receptor beta chains from one sample sequenced in a study of vaccination effects on CD4 cells after COVID-19. Antigen-specific CD4+ T cells were expanded (with viral peptide pools) by the ViraFEST assay ahead of sequencing. Scientists isolated CD4+ T cells after an approximately 11-day culture period ended. This individual contracted SARS-CoV-2 between March and December 2020, as verified by PCR. For these TCRs, the target antigens are not known. The data were produced by immunoSEQ multiplex PCR, yet TCRdb's version contains in-frame clones alone and is incomplete. The sample carries about 45,000 clones, around 79% recorded once. Sequences were derived from CD4+ T cells from PBMCs cultured with a peptide pool, sampled before COVID-19 vaccination. The receptor set was obtained from a human donor who had a prior SARS-CoV-2 infection.

The J gene is TRBJ2-3, the V gene TRBV19; 7 bases fit TRBD2. After removal of 2 bases from V and 6 bases from J, the junction contained 5 bases not matched to a gene. The CDR3 has 14 residues. Germline-derived CDR1 and CDR2 are LNHDA and SQIVND (reference sequence). The CDR3 sequence: CASSIREASDTQYF. CDR3 DNA sequence: TGTGCCAGTAGTATACGGGAGGCATCCGATACGCAGTATTTT.

This clone came up once. The chain links TRBV11-2 to TRBJ2-2; possible D gene TRBD1, 5 bases. V was shortened by 8 bases and J by 6 bases, with 19 bases between the two germline ends. CDR1 is SGHAT and CDR2 is FQNNGV in the germline V gene. CDR3 size: 15 residues. The DNA of the CDR3 is TGTGCCAGCTGCACGATCTCGACAGAGGCCGGGGAGCTGTTTTTT. Translated: CASCTISTEAGELFF. Together with reference TRBV11-2 and TRBJ2-2, the CDR3 gives the full variable domain: EAGVAQSPRYKIIEKRQSVAFWCNPISGHATLYWYQQILGQGPKLLIQFQNNGVVDDSQLPKDRFSAERLKGVDSTLKIQPAKLEDSAVYLCASCTISTEAGELFFGEGSRLTVL.

The chain has TRBV5-4 and TRBJ1-4; 11 bases are a match to TRBD1. Germline V gene lookup returns CDR1 SGHNT and CDR2 YYREEE (reference sequence). The CDR3 runs to 14 residues. V lost 4 bases to trimming and J lost 11 bases; unmatched junction nucleotides: 7. The CDR3 loop reads CASSLDRGREKLFF. The CDR3 DNA sequence: TGTGCCAGCAGCCTGGACAGGGGGCGTGAGAAACTGTTTTTT.

This clone has more than one count but fewer than ten. The rearrangement joins TRBV7-3 to TRBJ1-2, with TRBD1 as a possible D gene (5 bases). CDR1 and CDR2 from the germline V gene are SGHTA and FQGTGA. V was pared by 5 bases and J by 2 bases, with 15 bases between. The CDR3 is 15 amino acids. CDR3 loop: CASSTRGGSNYGYTF. CDR3 in DNA: TGTGCCAGCAGCACCCGCGGGGGGAGCAACTATGGCTACACCTTC.

CDR3 protein: CASSPLAGAGGYTF. DNA of the CDR3: TGTGCCAGCAGCCCTCTTGCAGGGGCTGGCGGCTACACCTTC. The chain joins TRBV7-9 to TRBJ1-2; tentatively, D is TRBD1 (6 bases). CDR3 length: 14 residues. The V gene lost 5 bases and the J gene lost 8 bases, with 18 bases spanning the gap. Germline-derived CDR1 and CDR2 are SEHNR and FQNEAQ (reference sequence).

The chain couples TRBV6-5 to TRBJ2-3, with TRBD2 as a possible D gene (6 bases). The CDR3 length is 15 residues. Deletions cut 2 bases from V and 1 base from J, with 10 bases between. Germline V CDR1 and CDR2: MNHEY, SVGAGI. The CDR3 is CASSYARGRTDTQYF. CDR3 DNA sequence: TGTGCCAGCAGTTACGCGCGGGGACGCACAGATACGCAGTATTTT.

The chain combines TRBV2 with TRBJ1-5, with D unresolved. Deletions cut 4 bases from V and 5 bases from J, with 6 bases between. Germline loops: CDR1 SNHLY, CDR2 FYNNEI. The CDR3 covers 12 residues. The DNA for the CDR3 is TGTGCCAGCAGTGTGTCGGATCAGCCCCAGCATTTT. Its translation: CASSVSDQPQHF. The whole variable domain, remainder taken from reference TRBV2 and TRBJ1-5, is EPEVTQTPSHQVTQMGQEVILRCVPISNHLYFYWYRQILGQKVEFLVSFYNNEISEKSEIFDDQFSVERPDGSNFTLKIRSTKLEDSAMYFCASSVSDQPQHFGDGTRLSIL.

The rearrangement uses TRBV11-3 and TRBJ2-7, with D unclear. Trimming took 2 bases from V and 0 from J, leaving 11 bases between them. In germline, CDR1 is SGHNT, CDR2 YENEEA. The CDR3 length is 15 residues. Here the CDR3 reads CASSLLRASSYEQYF. The CDR3 DNA reads TGTGCCAGCAGCTTATTAAGGGCCAGCTCCTACGAGCAGTACTTC.